These 4 T cell receptor beta chains came from one sample sequenced in a study of T cells after yellow fever vaccination. TCRdb re-analysed the 5' RACE reads in MiXCR, keeping a single row per CDR3 protein. The table lists roughly 99,000 distinct CDR3 sequences, around 5.5% of them singletons. The sequencing here drew on CD8+ T cells sorted from PBMCs, taken 10 days after the yellow fever booster vaccination. These receptors originate from a man aged 18 to 29 who received the YFV17D yellow fever vaccine.

This clonotype was seen only a few times. The J gene is TRBJ2-1, the V gene TRBV29-1, with 13 bases identical to TRBD2. J lost 9 bases, V lost 6 bases, and 17 bases had no gene match. CDR1 SQVTM and CDR2 ANQGSEA come from the germline V gene. This CDR3 has 17 amino acids. The CDR3 nucleotides read TGCAGCGTCTCTGGCGGGACTAGCGGGGAGGGTTTCGGTGAGCAGTTCTTC. Translation: CSVSGGTSGEGFGEQFF.

This clonotype was counted many times. The chain is built from TRBV2 and TRBJ2-7; 11 bases are a match to TRBD2. The V and J ends lost 11 bases and 4 bases, in that order; junction bases with no gene match: 13. CDR3 length equals 15 residues. The germline CDR1 and CDR2 sequences are SNHLY and FYNNEI. CDR3 amino acids: CASPLRTSGSYEQYF. CDR3 bases: TGTGCCTCCCCCCTCCGGACTAGCGGGTCGTACGAGCAGTACTTC. Full variable domain (missing parts from reference TRBV2 and TRBJ2-7): EPEVTQTPSHQVTQMGQEVILRCVPISNHLYFYWYRQILGQKVEFLVSFYNNEISEKSEIFDDQFSVERPDGSNFTLKIRSTKLEDSAMYFCASPLRTSGSYEQYFGPGTRLTVT.

This clonotype came up a few times. The J gene is TRBJ2-5, the V gene TRBV27; D is unresolved. Trimming removed 6 bases at V and 5 bases at J, with 7 bases between. The germline V gene has CDR1 MNHEY and CDR2 SMNVEV (reference sequence). This CDR3 is 11 amino acids long. The CDR3 bases are TGTGCCAGCAGGCTCGGGGAGACCCAGTACTTC. Translating it yields CASRLGETQYF.

The J gene is TRBJ2-4, the V gene TRBV7-2; D perhaps matches TRBD2 (7 bases). V lost 7 bases and J lost 5, with 12 bases in between. Germline-derived CDR1 and CDR2 are SGHTA and FQGNSA. This CDR3 region has 13 residues. The CDR3 bases are TGTGCCAGCATGGGGGGGCCGGAAAACATTCAGTACTTC. This encodes CASMGGPENIQYF.